This TCR beta chain was profiled in a study of T cells after yellow fever vaccination. This clonotype occurred a few times. It was through 5'RACE template switching that TCR cDNA was made, with a universal primer site and UMIs added. TCRdb re-called the 5' RACE reads through MiXCR, storing one row per CDR3 protein. The repertoire holds 510,000 or so distinct CDR3 sequences, with roughly 21% as singletons. The specimen was PBMCs, collected 15 days after the yellow fever booster vaccination. The clonotype comes from a man aged 30 to 45 who received the YFV17D yellow fever vaccine.

CDR3 protein: CASSRDRPYEQYF. The CDR3 DNA follows: TGCGCCAGCAGCAGGGACCGCCCCTACGAGCAGTACTTC. The chain links TRBV5-1 to TRBJ2-7; TRBD1 or TRBD2 may be the D gene (5 bases each). The V and J ends lost 4 bases and 2 bases respectively, with 10 bases between them. CDR3 size: 13 residues. Germline assignment: CDR1 SGHRS and CDR2 YFSETQ.